Following are 9 T cell receptor beta chains from one sample sequenced in a study of T cell clonotyping in hematopoietic cell transplantation. The time point was: recipient sample about 28 days before transplant, after cytoreduction. Only in-frame clones appear in the TCRdb table, and some are missing; sequencing was by immunoSEQ multiplex PCR. The table shows under 30,000 clones, with over 60% occurring only once. This material consisted of peripheral blood mononuclear cells, taken before stem cell transplant. These receptors originate from a woman aged 25 to 45 with chronic myeloid leukemia. Some clones in this sample may be carry-over from other donors' samples.

This rearrangement joins TRBV5-1 to TRBJ1-4, with TRBD1 identical over 9 bases. Germline lookup yields CDR1 SGHRS and CDR2 YFSETQ. After removal of 4 bases from V and 7 bases from J, the junction contained 11 bases not matched to a gene. The CDR3 length is 16 residues. In DNA, the CDR3 is TGCGCCAGCAGCCCAATCCAACAGGGGGCGAGTGAAAAACTGTTTTTT. This codes for CASSPIQQGASEKLFF.

The chain links TRBV9 to TRBJ1-1; D is perhaps TRBD1 (5 bases). V lost 4 bases and J lost 4, with 14 bases in between. This CDR3 has 14 amino acids. Germline V gene lookup returns CDR1 SGDLS and CDR2 YYNGEE. CDR3 region: CASSKTQGTTEAFF. CDR3 nucleotide sequence: TGTGCCAGCAGCAAGACCCAGGGAACCACTGAAGCTTTCTTT.

This clone has a single count. This sequence joins TRBV5-1 and TRBJ1-2; D perhaps matches TRBD1 (6 bases). The CDR3 runs to 12 residues. CDR1 and CDR2 (germline): SGHRS, YFSETQ. Trimming shortened V by 1 base and J by 8 bases, and 9 bases separated the two germline ends. The CDR3 DNA follows: TGCGCCAGCAGCTTGAACAGGGTCGGCTACACCTTC. Its protein is CASSLNRVGYTF.

The CDR3 DNA reads TGTGCCAGTACCTCAAACATGAACACTGAAGCTTTCTTT. Protein product: CASTSNMNTEAFF. This chain uses TRBV19 with TRBJ1-1; D unresolved. Per the germline V gene, CDR1 is LNHDA and CDR2 is SQIVND (reference sequence). CDR3 length: 13 residues. Trimming stripped 7 bases from V and 0 bases from J, with 9 bases between. Supplemented by reference TRBV19 and TRBJ1-1, the full variable domain reads DGGITQSPKYLFRKEGQNVTLSCEQNLNHDAMYWYRQDPGQGLRLIYYSQIVNDFQKGDIAEGYSVSREKKESFPLTVTSAQKNPTAFYLCASTSNMNTEAFFGQGTRLTVV.

The CDR3 DNA sequence: TGTGCCAGCAGCCCGGAACAGGGGGCGGGTACTGAAGCTTTCTTT. The encoded protein is CASSPEQGAGTEAFF. The chain joins TRBV7-9 to TRBJ1-1, with 9 bases fitting TRBD1. This CDR3 comprises 15 residues. The germline gives CDR1 SEHNR, CDR2 FQNEAQ (reference sequence). V trimming: 5 bases; J trimming: 5 bases; junction bases outside the gene matches: 9.

The chain joins TRBV6-5 to TRBJ2-2; D unresolved. The germline V gene has CDR1 MNHEY and CDR2 SVGAGI. The length of the CDR3 is 15 residues. V was cut by 2 bases and J by 2 bases, with 9 bases left in between. This CDR3 reads CASSYNSYNTGELFF. The CDR3 bases are TGTGCCAGCAGTTACAACAGCTACAACACCGGGGAGCTGTTTTTT.

The rearrangement joins TRBV13 to TRBJ2-7; TRBD1 matches at 8 bases. V trimming: 8 bases; J trimming: 6 bases; junction bases outside the gene matches: 6. Germline CDR1 and CDR2: PRHDT and FYEKMQ (reference sequence). The length of the CDR3 is 12 residues. DNA for the CDR3: TGTGCCAGCGGACAGGGTTGGCGCGAGCAGTACTTC. This translates into CASGQGWREQYF.

This clone was counted between two and nine times. V is TRBV15 and J is TRBJ1-2, with 10 positions matching TRBD1. The germline gives CDR1 LNHNV, CDR2 YYDKDF (reference sequence). The length of the CDR3 is 14 residues. The V gene end was trimmed by 5 bases and the J gene end by 8 bases; junction bases not matched to a gene: 8. The CDR3 loop is CATSLGTGVRGYTF. The CDR3 region has the DNA TGTGCCACCAGCCTCGGGACAGGGGTTCGGGGCTACACCTTC. Using reference TRBV15 and TRBJ1-2 for the parts outside the CDR3, the full variable domain is DAMVIQNPRYQVTQFGKPVTLSCSQTLNHNVMYWYQQKSSQAPKLLFHYYDKDFNNEADTPDNFQSRRPNTSFCFLDIRSPGLGDTAMYLCATSLGTGVRGYTFGSGTRLTVV.

The chain links TRBV2 to TRBJ1-1; D is possibly TRBD1 (6 bases). The germline V and J ends were trimmed by 4 bases and 5 bases, with 14 bases remaining between them. The V gene's germline CDR1 is SNHLY and CDR2 FYNNEI. This CDR3 is 14 amino acids long. The chain's CDR3 is CASSAARGRTEAFF. The DNA for the CDR3 is TGTGCCAGCAGTGCGGCCAGGGGAAGAACTGAAGCTTTCTTT.